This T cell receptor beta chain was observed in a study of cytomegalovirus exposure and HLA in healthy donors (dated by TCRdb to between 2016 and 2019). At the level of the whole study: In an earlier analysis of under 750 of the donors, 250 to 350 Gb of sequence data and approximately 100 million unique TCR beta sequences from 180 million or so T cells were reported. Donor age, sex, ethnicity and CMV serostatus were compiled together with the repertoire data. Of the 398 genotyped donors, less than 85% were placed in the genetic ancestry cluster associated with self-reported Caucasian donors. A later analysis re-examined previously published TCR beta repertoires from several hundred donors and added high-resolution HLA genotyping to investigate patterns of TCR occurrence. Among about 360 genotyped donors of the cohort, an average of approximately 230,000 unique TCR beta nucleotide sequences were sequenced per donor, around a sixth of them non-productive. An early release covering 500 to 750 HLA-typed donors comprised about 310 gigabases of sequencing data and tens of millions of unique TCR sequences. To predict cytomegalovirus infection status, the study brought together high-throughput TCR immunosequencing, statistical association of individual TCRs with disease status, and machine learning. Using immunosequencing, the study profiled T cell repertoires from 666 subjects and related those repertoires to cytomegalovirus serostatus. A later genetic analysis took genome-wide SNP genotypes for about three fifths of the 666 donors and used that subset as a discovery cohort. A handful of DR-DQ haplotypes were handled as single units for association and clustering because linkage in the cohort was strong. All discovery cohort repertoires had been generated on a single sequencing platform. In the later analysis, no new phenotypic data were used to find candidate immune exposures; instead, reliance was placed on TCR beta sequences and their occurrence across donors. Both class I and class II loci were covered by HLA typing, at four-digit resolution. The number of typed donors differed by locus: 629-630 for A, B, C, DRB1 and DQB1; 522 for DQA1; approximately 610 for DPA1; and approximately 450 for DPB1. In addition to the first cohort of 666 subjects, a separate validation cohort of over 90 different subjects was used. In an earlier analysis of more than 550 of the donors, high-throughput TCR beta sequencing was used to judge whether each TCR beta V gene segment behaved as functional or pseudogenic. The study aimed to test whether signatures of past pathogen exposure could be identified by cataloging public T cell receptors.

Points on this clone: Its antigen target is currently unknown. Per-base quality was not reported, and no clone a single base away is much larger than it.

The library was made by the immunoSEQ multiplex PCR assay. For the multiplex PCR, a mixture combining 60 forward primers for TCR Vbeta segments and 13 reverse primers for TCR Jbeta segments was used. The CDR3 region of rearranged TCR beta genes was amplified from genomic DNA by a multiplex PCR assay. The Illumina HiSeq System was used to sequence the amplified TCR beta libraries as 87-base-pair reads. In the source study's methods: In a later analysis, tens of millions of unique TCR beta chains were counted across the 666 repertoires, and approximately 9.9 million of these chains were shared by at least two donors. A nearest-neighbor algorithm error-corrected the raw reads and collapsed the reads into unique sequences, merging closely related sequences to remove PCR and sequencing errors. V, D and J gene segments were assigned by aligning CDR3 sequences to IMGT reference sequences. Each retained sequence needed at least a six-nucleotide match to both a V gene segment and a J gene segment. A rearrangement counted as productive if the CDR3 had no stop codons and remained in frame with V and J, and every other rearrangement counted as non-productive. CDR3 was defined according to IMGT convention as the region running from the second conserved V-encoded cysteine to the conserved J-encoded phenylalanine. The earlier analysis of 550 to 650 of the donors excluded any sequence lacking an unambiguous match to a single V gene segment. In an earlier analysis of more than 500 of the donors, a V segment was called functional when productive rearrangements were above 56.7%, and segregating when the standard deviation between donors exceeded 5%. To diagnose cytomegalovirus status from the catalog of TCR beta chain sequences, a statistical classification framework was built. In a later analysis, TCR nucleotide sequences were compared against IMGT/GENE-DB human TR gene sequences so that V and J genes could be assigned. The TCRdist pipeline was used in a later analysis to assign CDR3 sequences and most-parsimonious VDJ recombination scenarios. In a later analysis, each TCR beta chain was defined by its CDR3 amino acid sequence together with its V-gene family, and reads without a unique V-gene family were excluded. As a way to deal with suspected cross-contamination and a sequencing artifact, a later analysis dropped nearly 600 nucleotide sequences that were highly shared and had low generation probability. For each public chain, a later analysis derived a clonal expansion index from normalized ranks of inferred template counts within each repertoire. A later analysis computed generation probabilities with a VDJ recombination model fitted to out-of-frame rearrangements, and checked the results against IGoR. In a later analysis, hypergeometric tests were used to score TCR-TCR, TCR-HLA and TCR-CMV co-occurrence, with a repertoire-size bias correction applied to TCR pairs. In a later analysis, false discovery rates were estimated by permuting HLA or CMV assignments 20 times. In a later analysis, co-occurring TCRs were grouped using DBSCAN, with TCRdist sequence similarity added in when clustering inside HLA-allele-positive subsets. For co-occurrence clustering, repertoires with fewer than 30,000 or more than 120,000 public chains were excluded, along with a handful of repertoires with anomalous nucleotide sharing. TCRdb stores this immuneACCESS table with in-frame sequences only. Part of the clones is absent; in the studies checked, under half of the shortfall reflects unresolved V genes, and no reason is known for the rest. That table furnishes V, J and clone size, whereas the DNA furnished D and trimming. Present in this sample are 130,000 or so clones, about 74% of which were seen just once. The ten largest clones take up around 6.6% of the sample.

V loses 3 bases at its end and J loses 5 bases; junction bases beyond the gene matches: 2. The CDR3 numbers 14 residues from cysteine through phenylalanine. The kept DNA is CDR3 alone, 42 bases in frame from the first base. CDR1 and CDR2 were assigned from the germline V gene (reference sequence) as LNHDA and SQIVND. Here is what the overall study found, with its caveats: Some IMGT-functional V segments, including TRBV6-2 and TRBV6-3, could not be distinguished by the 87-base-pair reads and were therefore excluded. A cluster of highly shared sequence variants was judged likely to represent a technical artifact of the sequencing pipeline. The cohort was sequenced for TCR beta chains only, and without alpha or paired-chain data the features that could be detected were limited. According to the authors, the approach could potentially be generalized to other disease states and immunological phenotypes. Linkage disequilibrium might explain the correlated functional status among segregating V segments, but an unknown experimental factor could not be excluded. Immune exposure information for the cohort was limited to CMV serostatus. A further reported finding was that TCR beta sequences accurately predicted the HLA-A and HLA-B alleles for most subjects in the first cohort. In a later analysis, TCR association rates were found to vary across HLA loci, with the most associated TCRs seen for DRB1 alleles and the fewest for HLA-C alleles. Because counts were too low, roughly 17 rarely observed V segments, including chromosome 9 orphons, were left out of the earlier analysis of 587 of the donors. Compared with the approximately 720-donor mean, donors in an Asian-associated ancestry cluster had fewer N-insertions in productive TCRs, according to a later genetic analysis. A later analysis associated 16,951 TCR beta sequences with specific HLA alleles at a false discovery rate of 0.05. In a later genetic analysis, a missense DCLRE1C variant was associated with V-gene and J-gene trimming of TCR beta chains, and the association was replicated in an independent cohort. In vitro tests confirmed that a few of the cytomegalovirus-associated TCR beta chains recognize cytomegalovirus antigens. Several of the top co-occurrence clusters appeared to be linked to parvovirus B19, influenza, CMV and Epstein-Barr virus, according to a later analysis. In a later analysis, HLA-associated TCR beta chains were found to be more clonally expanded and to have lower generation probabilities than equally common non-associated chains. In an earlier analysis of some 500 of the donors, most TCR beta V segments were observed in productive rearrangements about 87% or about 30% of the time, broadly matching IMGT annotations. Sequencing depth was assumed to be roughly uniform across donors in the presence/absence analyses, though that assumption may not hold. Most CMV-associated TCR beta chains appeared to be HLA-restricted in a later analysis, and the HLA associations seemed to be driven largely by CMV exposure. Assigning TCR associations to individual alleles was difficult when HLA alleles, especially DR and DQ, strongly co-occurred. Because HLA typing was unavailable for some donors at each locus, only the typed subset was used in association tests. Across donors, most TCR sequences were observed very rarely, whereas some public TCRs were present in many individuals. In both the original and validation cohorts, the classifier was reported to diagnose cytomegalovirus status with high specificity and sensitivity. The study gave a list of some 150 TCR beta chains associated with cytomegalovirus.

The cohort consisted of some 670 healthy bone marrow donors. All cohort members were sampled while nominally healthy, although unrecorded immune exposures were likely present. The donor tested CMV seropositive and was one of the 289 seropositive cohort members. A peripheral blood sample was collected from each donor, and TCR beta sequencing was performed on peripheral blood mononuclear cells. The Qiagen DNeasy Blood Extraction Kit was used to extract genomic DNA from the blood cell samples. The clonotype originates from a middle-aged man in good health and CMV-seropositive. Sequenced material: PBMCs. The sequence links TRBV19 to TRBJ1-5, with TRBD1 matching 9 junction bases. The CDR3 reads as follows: CASSIRDRDQPQHF. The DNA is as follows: TGTGCCAGTAGTATTAGGGACAGGGATCAGCCCCAGCATTTT. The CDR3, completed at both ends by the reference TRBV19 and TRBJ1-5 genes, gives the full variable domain DGGITQSPKYLFRKEGQNVTLSCEQNLNHDAMYWYRQDPGQGLRLIYYSQIVNDFQKGDIAEGYSVSREKKESFPLTVTSAQKNPTAFYLCASSIRDRDQPQHFGDGTRLSIL.